The rows below give T cell receptor beta chains drawn from one sample of a study of Ad26.COV2.S vaccination and SARS-CoV-2 variants. TCRdb's table, derived via immunoSEQ multiplex PCR, lists solely in-frame clones and lacks some. The repertoire holds around 370,000 clones, with roughly 84% as singletons. Specimen: peripheral blood, collected in a trial of Ad26.COV2.S vaccine versus placebo. These receptors came from a person between 18 and 59 years old who received the Ad26.COV2.S COVID-19 vaccine or a placebo. The CDR3 runs from the conserved cysteine through the conserved F or W. Fields, in order: V gene, clone size, D gene, J gene, CDR3 protein, CDR3 DNA. A D gene is named only where the DNA matches it firmly. Clone size is shown for a subset of rows, as once, few, many or a class of expanded clone.

V gene: TRBV11-2; clone size: .; D gene: .; J gene: TRBJ2-7; CDR3 protein: CASSSTAEYEQYF; CDR3 DNA: TGTGCCAGCAGCTCAACAGCGGAATACGAGCAGTACTTC
V gene: TRBV28; clone size: .; D gene: .; J gene: TRBJ2-7; CDR3 protein: CASSLTAYEQYF; CDR3 DNA: TGTGCCAGCAGTTTGACAGCTTACGAGCAGTACTTC
V gene: TRBV4-3; clone size: .; D gene: TRBD1; J gene: TRBJ1-4; CDR3 protein: CASSQTGTGYEKLFF; CDR3 DNA: TGCGCCAGCAGCCAAACCGGGACAGGCTATGAAAAACTGTTTTTT
V gene: TRBV24-1; clone size: .; D gene: .; J gene: TRBJ2-5; CDR3 protein: CATSGGAAETQYF; CDR3 DNA: TGTGCCACCAGTGGAGGGGCGGCGGAGACCCAGTACTTC
V gene: TRBV15; clone size: .; D gene: .; J gene: TRBJ1-2; CDR3 protein: CATSKNWGGRYGYTF; CDR3 DNA: TGTGCCACCAGCAAAAACTGGGGGGGACGCTATGGCTACACCTTC
V gene: TRBV6-2/TRBV6-3; clone size: .; D gene: TRBD2; J gene: TRBJ2-1; CDR3 protein: CASSYLGLAGNRINNEQFF; CDR3 DNA: TGTGCCAGCAGTTACTTGGGACTAGCGGGGAATCGAATCAACAATGAGCAGTTCTTC
V gene: TRBV3-1/TRBV3-2; clone size: once; D gene: .; J gene: TRBJ2-5; CDR3 protein: CASSQGTEETQYF; CDR3 DNA: TGTGCCAGCAGCCAAGGGACGGAGGAGACCCAGTACTTC
V gene: TRBV18; clone size: once; D gene: TRBD1; J gene: TRBJ1-1; CDR3 protein: CASSPHLGGGAAEAFF; CDR3 DNA: TGTGCCAGCTCACCACATCTTGGAGGGGGCGCGGCTGAAGCTTTCTTT
V gene: TRBV27; clone size: .; D gene: TRBD2; J gene: TRBJ2-3; CDR3 protein: CASSLSSGSGSADTQYF; CDR3 DNA: TGTGCCAGCAGTCTCTCCTCCGGGAGCGGGAGCGCAGATACGCAGTATTTT
V gene: TRBV6-1; clone size: .; D gene: .; J gene: TRBJ1-5; CDR3 protein: CASSDWVGSSMAQHF; CDR3 DNA: TGTGCCAGCAGTGATTGGGTAGGGTCCTCGATGGCCCAGCATTTT
V gene: TRBV2; clone size: .; D gene: TRBD1; J gene: TRBJ1-2; CDR3 protein: CASSSLWTGNYGYTF; CDR3 DNA: TGTGCCAGCAGTTCACTCTGGACAGGCAACTATGGCTACACCTTC
V gene: TRBV7-2; clone size: .; D gene: TRBD2; J gene: TRBJ2-7; CDR3 protein: CASSAGLAGASYEQYF; CDR3 DNA: TGTGCCAGCAGCGCGGGACTAGCGGGGGCCTCCTACGAGCAGTACTTC
V gene: TRBV19; clone size: .; D gene: .; J gene: TRBJ2-7; CDR3 protein: CASSIVGGPYEQYF; CDR3 DNA: TGTGCCAGTAGTATAGTAGGAGGGCCCTACGAGCAGTACTTC
V gene: TRBV6-6; clone size: .; D gene: TRBD2; J gene: TRBJ2-7; CDR3 protein: CASSLAGGLKPYEQYF; CDR3 DNA: TGTGCCAGCAGTTTAGCGGGGGGACTCAAACCCTACGAGCAGTACTTC
V gene: TRBV5-4; clone size: .; D gene: TRBD2; J gene: TRBJ2-7; CDR3 protein: CASSPQAGGSYEQYF; CDR3 DNA: TGTGCCAGCAGCCCTCAAGCGGGGGGCTCCTACGAGCAGTACTTC
V gene: TRBV5-4; clone size: .; D gene: .; J gene: TRBJ2-5; CDR3 protein: CASSLGRGETQYF; CDR3 DNA: TGTGCCAGCAGCTTGGGTCGGGGGGAGACCCAGTACTTC
V gene: TRBV7-9; clone size: .; D gene: TRBD2; J gene: TRBJ2-7; CDR3 protein: CASSPPGRERGLEQYF; CDR3 DNA: TGTGCCAGCAGCCCTCCTGGGCGGGAGCGGGGGCTCGAGCAGTACTTC
V gene: TRBV6-5; clone size: once; D gene: .; J gene: TRBJ1-2; CDR3 protein: CASSSTVLYGYTF; CDR3 DNA: TGTGCCAGCAGTTCTACGGTTCTCTATGGCTACACCTTC
V gene: TRBV7-8; clone size: .; D gene: .; J gene: TRBJ1-2; CDR3 protein: CASSLDPPGLTSYGYTF; CDR3 DNA: TGTGCCAGCAGCTTAGACCCACCGGGACTGACCTCCTATGGCTACACCTTC
V gene: TRBV6-2/TRBV6-3; clone size: .; D gene: TRBD2; J gene: TRBJ2-1; CDR3 protein: CASSYSGLAGYNEQFF; CDR3 DNA: TGTGCCAGCAGTTACTCTGGACTAGCGGGCTACAATGAGCAGTTCTTC